Shown below are 23 T cell receptor beta chains from a single sample sequenced in a study of blood T cell repertoires in COVID-19 (dated by TCRdb to about 2020). The library was prepared using the immunoSEQ multiplex PCR assay. Drawn from immuneACCESS, this table holds only the in-frame rearrangements with V and J called that TCRdb kept. Clones are partly lost; checked studies trace under half to an unresolved V gene and leave the rest unexplained. Within this sample are approximately 220,000 clones, with 65% to 85% of them counted one time only. The ten biggest clones cover 8.5% to 12% of the sample. The material sequenced was peripheral blood. Every receptor here comes from a woman of 80 years or more with acute or convalescent COVID-19.

This chain joins TRBV6-5 and TRBJ1-2, with D possibly matching TRBD1 (6 bases). CDR1 MNHEY and CDR2 SVGAGI come from the germline V gene. This CDR3 is 12 amino acids long. The V and J ends lost 6 bases and 8 bases respectively, with 13 bases between them. The CDR3 bases are TGTGCCAGCAGGGGAGGGGGGCAGGGCTACACCTTC. This translates into CASRGGGQGYTF.

The chain is built from TRBV29-1 and TRBJ2-1, with TRBD2 matching 7 bases. This CDR3 has 15 residues. Losses at the gene ends were 2 bases for V and 5 bases for J; bases not matched to a gene: 9. Germline lookup yields CDR1 SQVTM and CDR2 ANQGSEA. The CDR3 region is CSVEYGLAENNEQFF. CDR3 coding DNA: TGCAGCGTTGAATACGGGCTAGCGGAGAACAATGAGCAGTTCTTC.

The V call is TRBV27, the J call TRBJ1-4; D unresolved. Trimming pared 5 bases from V and 5 bases from J, leaving 9 bases between. CDR3 size: 13 residues. CDR1 is MNHEY, CDR2 SMNVEV, per germline (reference sequence). This CDR3 is CASSPDINEKLFF. The CDR3 DNA sequence: TGTGCCAGCAGTCCCGACATCAATGAAAAACTGTTTTTT. The full variable domain, completed using reference TRBV27 and TRBJ1-4, is EAQVTQNPRYLITVTGKKLTVTCSQNMNHEYMSWYRQDPGLGLRQIYYSMNVEVTDKGDVPEGYKVSRKEKRNFPLILESPSPNQTSLYFCASSPDINEKLFFGSGTQLSVL.

This chain connects TRBV29-1 to TRBJ2-1, with 7 bases lining up with TRBD2. The junction had 21 bases not matched to a gene; V was cut back by 2 bases and J by 5 bases. The CDR3 spans 19 residues. From germline, CDR1 is SQVTM and CDR2 ANQGSEA. CDR3 DNA: TGCAGCGTTGAACCCCGGCCCCGCAGAAGGGAGGGGTGGGACAATGAGCAGTTCTTC. Protein product: CSVEPRPRRREGWDNEQFF.

The chain joins TRBV15 to TRBJ2-3; D is uncertain. This CDR3 comprises 19 residues. Germline V CDR1 and CDR2: LNHNV, YYDKDF (reference sequence). Trimming left V 1 base short and J 3 bases short, with 23 bases between. CDR3 region: CATSRASVVTLGWTDTQYF. The CDR3 DNA reads TGTGCCACCAGCAGAGCCTCAGTCGTGACCCTAGGTTGGACAGATACGCAGTATTTT.

V usage is TRBV4-3 and J usage is TRBJ1-4; D is perhaps TRBD1 (6 bases). Trimming took 0 bases from V and 7 from J, leaving 12 bases between them. The CDR3 covers 15 residues. Germline CDR1 and CDR2: LGHNA and YSLEER. The CDR3 loop is CASSQERGLAEKLFF. For the CDR3, the DNA is TGCGCCAGCAGCCAAGAGCGGGGGCTGGCTGAAAAACTGTTTTTT.

The J gene is TRBJ2-3, the V gene TRBV19, with 12 bases fitting TRBD2. The V and J ends lost 3 bases and 4 bases, in that order; junction bases with no gene match: 11. The germline CDR1 and CDR2 sequences are LNHDA and SQIVND (reference sequence). This CDR3 comprises 18 residues. CDR3 bases: TGTGCCAGTAGTATGATGCTAGCGGGGGGGCCTGCCCCAGATACGCAGTATTTT. Translation gives CASSMMLAGGPAPDTQYF. The full variable domain, its missing parts supplied by reference TRBV19 and TRBJ2-3, is DGGITQSPKYLFRKEGQNVTLSCEQNLNHDAMYWYRQDPGQGLRLIYYSQIVNDFQKGDIAEGYSVSREKKESFPLTVTSAQKNPTAFYLCASSMMLAGGPAPDTQYFGPGTRLTVL.

The chain employs TRBV27 and TRBJ2-2; a possible D gene is TRBD1 (5 bases). Germline V CDR1 and CDR2: MNHEY, SMNVEV (reference sequence). Trimming removed 8 bases from V and 2 bases from J, with 18 bases in between. The CDR3 totals 16 residues. CDR3 nucleotides: TGTGCCAGCCCCCATTCCCGGACAAATAACACCGGGGAGCTGTTTTTT. This gives the protein CASPHSRTNNTGELFF.

This chain joins TRBV21-1 and TRBJ2-1; TRBD2, the table's D call, lacks a check against the DNA. TRBV21-1 is an annotated pseudogene. This CDR3 is 15 amino acids long. CDR3 nucleotide sequence: TGTGCCAGCAGCAAAGGGGGCGGGAGTGGAGGTGAGCAGTTCTTC. Translating it yields CASSKGGGSGGEQFF.

The rearrangement joins TRBV21-1 to TRBJ2-1; TRBD1, the D gene given by the table, was not confirmed from the DNA. TRBV21-1 is tagged as a pseudogene. This CDR3 has 16 residues. The CDR3 region is CASSKAPGQGYNGQFF. For the CDR3, the DNA is TGTGCCAGCAGCAAAGCCCCGGGACAGGGATACAATGGGCAGTTCTTC.

The genes are TRBV7-3 and TRBJ2-5; perhaps TRBD2 as D (6 bases). The germline CDR1 and CDR2 sequences are SGHTA and FQGTGA. The CDR3 is 11 amino acids. Deletions cut 8 bases from V and 7 bases from J, with 11 bases between. CDR3 amino acids: CASGTSGTQYF. CDR3 nucleotide sequence: TGTGCCAGCGGGACTTCGGGGACCCAGTACTTC.

This clone showed up just once. This chain links TRBV6-1 with TRBJ1-1; D ambiguous. V lost 6 bases, J lost 4 bases, and 12 bases lay in between. The CDR3 extends over 13 amino acids. The germline V gene encodes CDR1 MNHNS and CDR2 SASEGT. DNA for the CDR3: TGTGCCAGCAGAACTGGGAGGGCCACTGAAGCTTTCTTT. Translated, it gives CASRTGRATEAFF.

The chain employs TRBV30 and TRBJ1-3; D gene uncertain. Trimming cost V 1 base and J 3 bases, with 7 bases left between them. The CDR3 has 13 residues. The germline V gene has CDR1 GTSNPN and CDR2 SVGIG (reference sequence). The CDR3 nucleotides read TGTGCCTGGAGTGCGGGAGGTGGAAACACCATATATTTT. Translation gives CAWSAGGGNTIYF.

This chain connects TRBV5-1 to TRBJ2-2, with TRBD1 identical over 9 bases. There are 16 residues in the CDR3. V was clipped by 1 base and J by 5 bases; unmatched bases: 6. Per germline, CDR1 SGHRS and CDR2 YFSETQ. The CDR3 spells CASSLMGQGGTGELFF. CDR3 DNA sequence: TGCGCCAGCAGCTTGATGGGACAGGGTGGTACCGGGGAGCTGTTTTTT.

V and J are TRBV28 and TRBJ1-4; D unresolved. The V and J ends lost 6 bases and 8 bases respectively, with 10 bases between them. Per the germline V gene, CDR1 is MDHEN and CDR2 is SYDVKM. This CDR3 region has 12 residues. The CDR3 reads CASRARGEKLFF. The CDR3 DNA reads TGTGCCAGCAGAGCCCGCGGGGAAAAACTGTTTTTT.

The rearrangement uses TRBV29-1 and TRBJ2-3; 10 bases fit TRBD2. V lost 0 bases to trimming and J lost 6 bases; unmatched junction nucleotides: 6. This CDR3 is 15 amino acids long. Germline loops: CDR1 SQVTM, CDR2 ANQGSEA. CDR3 nucleotide sequence: TGCAGCGTTGAAGATATAGCGGGGGGAAGGGATACGCAGTATTTT. Translating it yields CSVEDIAGGRDTQYF.

The rearrangement uses TRBV28 and TRBJ2-2, with D possibly TRBD2 on 5 matching bases. Germline-derived CDR1 and CDR2 are MDHEN and SYDVKM. Deletions cut 3 bases from V and 4 bases from J, with 6 bases between. The CDR3 length is 13 residues. DNA of the CDR3: TGTGCCAGCAGTTTCGGAGGCACCGGGGAGCTGTTTTTT. Amino acid sequence: CASSFGGTGELFF.

The chain recombines TRBV9 with TRBJ2-7; 7 bases map to TRBD2. V lost 2 bases and J lost 2; bases outside the gene matches: 13. There are 17 residues in the CDR3. Germline V gives CDR1 SGDLS, CDR2 YYNGEE. The CDR3 region has the DNA TGTGCCAGCAGCGTTGGTCCACCGGGACTACCCACCTACGAGCAGTACTTC. Translation gives CASSVGPPGLPTYEQYF. Supplemented by reference TRBV9 and TRBJ2-7, the full variable domain reads DSGVTQTPKHLITATGQRVTLRCSPRSGDLSVYWYQQSLDQGLQFLIQYYNGEERAKGNILERFSAQQFPDLHSELNLSSLELGDSALYFCASSVGPPGLPTYEQYFGPGTRLTVT.

This sequence joins TRBV7-3 and TRBJ1-1, with TRBD1 matching over 8 bases. The CDR3 runs to 14 residues. J was trimmed by 4 bases and V by 3 bases; bases with no gene match: 4. Germline values: CDR1 SGHTA, CDR2 FQGTGA. CDR3 in DNA: TGTGCCAGCAGCTTCCAGGGGGCGAGCACTGAAGCTTTCTTT. The encoded protein is CASSFQGASTEAFF.

This clone was found once. This rearrangement joins TRBV6-5 to TRBJ2-7; TRBD1 matches at 7 bases. After removal of 6 bases from V and 6 bases from J, the junction contained 8 bases not matched to a gene. The CDR3 loop spans 13 amino acids. Germline V gene sequence: CDR1 MNHEY, CDR2 SVGAGI. This chain's CDR3 is CASRRDRVAEQYF. The CDR3 region has the DNA TGTGCCAGCAGGCGCGACAGGGTGGCCGAGCAGTACTTC.

This chain connects TRBV28 to TRBJ2-7, with TRBD2 identical over 10 bases. The CDR3 has 15 amino acids. V lost 5 bases and J lost 3; bases outside the gene matches: 7. The germline V gene has CDR1 MDHEN and CDR2 SYDVKM. CDR3 in amino acids: CASSETSGLGYEQYF. CDR3 sequence (DNA): TGTGCCAGCAGTGAGACTAGCGGGCTTGGCTACGAGCAGTACTTC.

The V and J genes are TRBV6-2 or TRBV6-3 and TRBJ2-7; 8 positions agree with TRBD1. The J segment lost 2 bases and the V segment lost 4 bases, leaving 7 bases of the junction unmatched. The CDR3 length is 15 residues. Germline V gives CDR1 MNHEY, CDR2 SVGEGT. The CDR3 loop reads CASSSGQGGAYEQYF. In nucleotides, the CDR3 is TGTGCCAGCAGTTCAGGACAGGGTGGGGCCTACGAGCAGTACTTC.

The V and J genes are TRBV15 and TRBJ2-7, with 11 bases that match TRBD1. Germline CDR1 is LNHNV and CDR2 is YYDKDF (reference sequence). V gave up 0 bases and J gave up 7 bases; unmatched junction bases: 11. The CDR3 totals 17 residues. This CDR3 reads CATSRDMGGDRGFEQYF. The DNA for the CDR3 is TGTGCCACCAGCAGAGATATGGGAGGGGACAGGGGGTTTGAGCAGTACTTC.